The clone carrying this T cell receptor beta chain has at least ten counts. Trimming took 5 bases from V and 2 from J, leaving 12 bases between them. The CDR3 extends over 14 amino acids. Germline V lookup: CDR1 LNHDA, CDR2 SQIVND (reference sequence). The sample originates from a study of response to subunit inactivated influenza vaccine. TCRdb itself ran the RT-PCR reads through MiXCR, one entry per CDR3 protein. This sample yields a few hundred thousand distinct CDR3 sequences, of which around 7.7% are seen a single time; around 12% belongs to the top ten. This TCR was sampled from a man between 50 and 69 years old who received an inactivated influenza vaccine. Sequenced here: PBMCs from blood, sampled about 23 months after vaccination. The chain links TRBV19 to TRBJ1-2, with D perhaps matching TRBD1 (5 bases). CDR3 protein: CASSFGTGNYGYTF. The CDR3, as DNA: TGTGCCAGTAGTTTTGGGACGGGGAACTATGGCTACACCTTC.